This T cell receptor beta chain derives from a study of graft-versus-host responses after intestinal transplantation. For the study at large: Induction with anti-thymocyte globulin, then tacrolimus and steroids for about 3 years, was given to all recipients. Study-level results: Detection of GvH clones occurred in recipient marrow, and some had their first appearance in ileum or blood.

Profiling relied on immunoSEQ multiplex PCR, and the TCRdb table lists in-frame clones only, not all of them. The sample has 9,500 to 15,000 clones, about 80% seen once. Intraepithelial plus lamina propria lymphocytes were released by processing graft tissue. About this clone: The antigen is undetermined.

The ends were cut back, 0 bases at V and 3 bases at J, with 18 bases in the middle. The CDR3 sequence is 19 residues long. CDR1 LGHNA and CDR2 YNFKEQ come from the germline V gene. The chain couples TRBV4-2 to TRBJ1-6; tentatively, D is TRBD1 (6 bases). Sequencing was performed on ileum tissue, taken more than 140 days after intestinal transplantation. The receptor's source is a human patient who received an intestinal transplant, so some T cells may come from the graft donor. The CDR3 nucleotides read TGTGCCAGCAGCCAAGATCTAGTGGCAGGGGATTTCTATAATTCACCCCTCCACTTT. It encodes CASSQDLVAGDFYNSPLHF.